This T cell receptor beta chain was sequenced for a study of cytomegalovirus exposure and HLA in healthy donors. Broader study findings: V- and J-gene trimming of TCR beta was linked (in a later analysis) to a missense DCLRE1C variant.

Donors were nominally healthy when sampled, though unrecorded immune exposures were likely. As to this clone: The antigen is unknown.

The PCR was carried out with 60 Vbeta primers and 13 Jbeta primers. Produced via immunoSEQ multiplex PCR; TCRdb's table is partial and in-frame only. The sample has approximately 110,000 clones; 82% are singletons. In germline, CDR1 is SGHTS, CDR2 YDEGEE. There are 18 residues in the CDR3. With V trimmed by 0 bases and J by 5 bases, 10 bases remained unmatched. The chain recombines TRBV5-8 with TRBJ2-1; 11 bases agree with TRBD2. The sequenced sample was PBMCs. The TCR was taken from a woman aged 18-29 years in good health and CMV-seronegative. The CDR3 sequence: CASSLAAASGRTNNEQFF. The CDR3 DNA follows: TGTGCCAGCAGCTTGGCCGCGGCTAGCGGGAGGACAAACAATGAGCAGTTCTTC.